This T cell receptor beta chain was retrieved from a study of T cell repertoires in cytomegalovirus infection. Overall study: From public TCR beta signatures came an indication of both CMV infection and matching HLA type. Study-wide findings and caveats: There were HLA-C-restricted CMV-specific TCR beta clonotypes dominating the ex vivo response. Cumulated frequencies of public TCR beta families served to identify carriers of CMV plus the relevant HLA.

At least ten counts were recorded for this clonotype. Its specificity is not known. TCRdb used MiXCR to reprocess the reads, holding one entry per CDR3 protein. Of fewer than 550,000 distinct CDR3 sequences listed, roughly 30% are singletons. The CDR3 covers 13 residues. Germline V gives CDR1 SGHTA, CDR2 FQGNSA. V lost 4 bases and J lost 4, with 10 bases in between. The TCR sequence derives from a human donor in good health (CMV status not recorded). Some clones in this sample may be carry-over from other donors' samples. The chain is built from TRBV7-2 and TRBJ1-1; D possibly corresponds to TRBD1 (6 bases). The sequenced sample consisted of PBMCs. The CDR3 DNA sequence: TGTGCCAGCAGCTACACAGGGCTCACTGAAGCTTTCTTT. Translated, it gives CASSYTGLTEAFF.